The T cell receptor beta chain described here comes from a study of T cell responses to AZD1222 COVID-19 vaccine. Points on this clone: Its antigen is undetermined.

Study results and limitations: Recipients of two AZD1222 doses showed rising Spike-specific TCR breadth and depth. Among those given AZD1222, only six or seven were seropositive at baseline. Dominant CD4 TCR responses targeted spike regions 160-218 and 743-854.

TCRdb's table, derived via immunoSEQ multiplex PCR, lists solely in-frame clones and lacks some. Seen here are about 160,000 clones, roughly 94% observed once, and the top ten hold approximately 0.98%. Per the germline V gene, CDR1 is LNHDA and CDR2 is SQIVND (reference sequence). The CDR3 loop spans 11 amino acids. It was second doses at about 4 or about 12 weeks that were pooled. The receptor comes from an adult who received the AZD1222 COVID-19 vaccine. The chain recombines TRBV19 with TRBJ2-5; 7 positions agree with TRBD2. Source: peripheral blood, taken 28 days after the second AZD1222 dose. CDR3 nucleotide sequence: TGTGGTATAGCGGGTAAAGAGACCCAGTACTTC. Its protein is CGIAGKETQYF.